This T cell receptor beta chain was recovered during a study of CD8+CD57+ T cells in acquired aplastic anemia (dated by TCRdb to the late 2010s). The study in broad terms: Extracted DNA from sorted CD4+ and CD8+ cells averaged around 3.2 ug, ranging from about 0.2 to 30 ug. A CD8+CD57+ expansion meant a frequency higher than the mean frequency seen in healthy subjects.

On this clonotype: What this receptor recognizes is not known. The record has no base qualities; no much larger clone is one base away.

Patients chosen for sequencing had shown expansion of CD8+CD57+ cells by flow cytometry. Every patient had severe acquired aplastic anemia, diagnosed using the International Study of Aplastic Anemia and Agranulocytosis and Camitta criteria. No patient had received any therapy when blood was sampled. TCR repertoires of sorted CD4+ and CD8+ blood T cells from severe aplastic anemia patients and healthy subjects were deep-sequenced in the study. In the USA, patient enrollment took place under clinicaltrials.gov protocols 00001620, 01623167, 00001397, 00071045, 00081523 and 00961064. Ficoll-Paque density gradient centrifugation was used to isolate peripheral blood mononuclear cells. Before DNA extraction, CD4+ and CD8+ T cells were sorted by FACS or by magnetic beads. Genomic DNA was used as template for profiling of TCR beta VDJ combinations and CDR3 sequences. TCR repertoire sequencing was run on an Illumina HiSeq 2000. For the original study's pipeline: Repertoires were assessed using TRBV/TRBJ rearrangement plots, CDR3 size and DJ length profiles, and Simpson's diversity index. Whichever DNA sequence was most abundant in the deep sequencing data was defined as the immunodominant clone. CDR3 amino acid sequences were screened for sharing across subjects and were compared with published repertoires and the VDJdb database. Clones were called with MiXCR by TCRdb after fastp trimmed the public reads at Q25, and only in-frame beta chains were retained. A single entry per CDR3 protein holds the most common genes and DNA from its merged rows. Here the V and J calls rest on TCRdb's processing, not on the authors' analysis. The table for this sample lists 150,000 to 200,000 distinct CDR3 sequences; roughly 48% of them were counted only once. Of the sample, about 31% is held by the ten largest clones.

Trimming takes 3 bases from V and 2 bases from J, and the germline ends sit 11 bases apart. Via the germline V gene (reference sequence), CDR1 is SEHNR and CDR2 FQNEAQ. The CDR3, from cysteine to phenylalanine, totals 14 residues. The read is trimmed to its CDR3 DNA, 42 bases read in frame from base 1. What the authors observed across the whole study: Between patients and healthy controls, no significant difference in CD8+ Simpson's diversity was found (P=0.060). About 29 CD8+ CDR3 sequences were found to be shared between patients and controls, but these sequences appeared to be highly expressed in patients and within the immunodominant clones of the patients.

The sequencing input was sorted CD4+, CD8+, or CD8+CD57+ T cells (not recorded which) from PBMCs. The V gene is TRBV7-9 and the J gene is TRBJ2-7; the D gene cannot be named for sure. The receptor's source is a human donor with aplastic anemia. The CDR3 has the sequence CASSFPRATYEQYF. The sequenced DNA: TGTGCCAGCAGCTTCCCAAGGGCCACCTACGAGCAGTACTTC.